This TCR beta chain was sequenced for a study of cytomegalovirus exposure and HLA in healthy donors. In the PCR, 60 Vbeta and 13 Jbeta primers were used. Profiled with immunoSEQ multiplex PCR; TCRdb holds only in-frame clones, not every one. The sample comprises over 130,000 clones, approximately 80% of which are singletons, and about 2% rests with the top ten. General observations from the study: Roughly uniform sequencing depth across donors was assumed, possibly incorrectly. In an earlier analysis, in 587 donors, most V segments appeared productive either ~87% or ~30% of the time. In vitro checks showed that a few CMV-associated chains really do target CMV antigens.

About this clone: No antigen is known for it.

Sample: PBMCs. The receptor was derived from a man aged 35-49 years in good health and CMV-seronegative.

The CDR3 nucleotides are TGTGCCAGCAGTGAAGCCCTCCGACAGGGGCCGAGCTCCTATAATTCACCCCTCCACTTT. Encoded protein: CASSEALRQGPSSYNSPLHF. The chain uses TRBV2 and TRBJ1-6, with TRBD1 identical over 8 bases. The CDR3 spans 20 residues. Germline loops: CDR1 SNHLY, CDR2 FYNNEI. After removal of 0 bases from V and 0 bases from J, the junction contained 10 bases not matched to a gene.